This is a list of T cell receptor beta chains from one sample in a study of blood T cells in healthy people across ages. TCRdb re-derived calls from the 5' RACE reads in MiXCR, one entry per CDR3 protein. Of about 1.4 million distinct CDR3 sequences detected, 55% to 75% appear once; the ten largest clones hold 5% to 7%. Sequencing was performed on blood. These receptors were taken from a man younger than 30 in good health. CDR3s include the opening cysteine and the closing phenylalanine or tryptophan. A D gene is named only where the DNA matches it firmly. Size values are once, few and many counts, or a class for expanded clones, and some rows have none.

TRBV6-6,TRBD1,-,TRBJ1-1,CASSYDRATMRAEAFF
TRBV27,-,few,TRBJ2-7,CASSLTGFDEQYF
TRBV28,-,-,TRBJ2-6,CASSFVFTSGANVLTF
TRBV20-1,-,-,-,CSARSGISGYEQYF
TRBV6-6,-,-,TRBJ2-1,CVSSFGLTSSYNEQFF
TRBV4-2,TRBD2,-,TRBJ2-4,CASSQISGLAKNIQYF
TRBV27,TRBD1,-,TRBJ2-4,CASSLSARTGRNIQYF
TRBV4-1,-,few,TRBJ2-5,CASSQVYPPGQETQYF
TRBV20-1,TRBD2,-,TRBJ2-1,CSAREGLAGAYNEQFF
TRBV12-3/TRBV12-4,-,many,TRBJ2-2,CASSFSLGRELFF
TRBV27,-,-,TRBJ1-2,CASPTLSRGYTF
TRBV27,-,-,TRBJ1-1,CASSQGQIMNTEAFF
TRBV5-1,-,many,TRBJ2-5,CASSLVGFYQETQYF
TRBV27,-,once,TRBJ1-5,CASSLGHPNQPQHF
TRBV7-9,TRBD2,-,TRBJ2-7,CASSSVTSGPTSYEQYF
TRBV20-1,-,few,TRBJ1-6,CSAIAPDNVYSPLHF
TRBV15,TRBD1,-,TRBJ2-3,CATSREDRVGNTQYF
TRBV6-5,TRBD2,-,TRBJ2-7,CASSYSLSGLNYEQYF
TRBV20-1,-,-,TRBJ1-1,CSARAPGLNAEAFF
TRBV10-3,-,few,-,CAISDHARPKETQYF
TRBV10-2,-,-,TRBJ1-5,CASSESRENQPQHF
TRBV20-1,TRBD2,-,TRBJ2-1,CSARAGEGYEQFF
TRBV24-1,-,-,TRBJ2-3,CATSDSRARTDTQYF
TRBV10-3,TRBD2,-,-,CAISESLRGASYEQYF
TRBV7-9,-,-,TRBJ2-7,CASSPPNKEGYEQYF
TRBV2,-,-,TRBJ1-1,CASSARGPNTEAFF
TRBV6-2/TRBV6-3,-,-,TRBJ1-5,CASSPPGPGSNQPQHF
TRBV6-5,-,-,TRBJ1-6,CASSYSRELVNSPLHF
TRBV15,-,-,TRBJ1-6,CATSRSRSPLHF
TRBV7-2,-,few,TRBJ2-1,CASSAQTGQGFNEQFF
TRBV20-1,-,many,TRBJ1-1,CSARVGRLGAEAFF
TRBV2,TRBD2,-,TRBJ2-3,CASSEGASGVQYF
TRBV15,-,-,TRBJ2-5,CATSRALDATYF
TRBV27,TRBD1,-,TRBJ2-7,CASSLGTGTLYEQYF
TRBV6-5,TRBD1,-,TRBJ2-7,CASSYLGGQGNEQYF
TRBV20-1,-,few,TRBJ2-1,CSARDWRGGNEQFF
TRBV12-3/TRBV12-4,-,-,TRBJ1-4,CASSVEGSLANEKLFF
TRBV2,-,-,TRBJ2-7,CASSDGTPYYEQYF
TRBV20-1,-,few,TRBJ2-5,CSARPSAQETQYF
TRBV25-1,-,few,TRBJ1-2,CASSGPTGKYNYGYTF
TRBV7-9,-,-,TRBJ2-7,CASSLESGEQYF
TRBV2,-,-,TRBJ1-2,CASSEQGTPNYGYTF
TRBV20-1,TRBD2,-,TRBJ2-1,CSAILAGGQNEQFF
TRBV29-1,-,-,TRBJ2-5,CSGDPGVGYNEQYF
TRBV20-1,TRBD1,-,-,CSASGPGQGYYEQYF
TRBV5-5,-,few,TRBJ1-5,CASSLVVGSGNQPQHF
TRBV12-3/TRBV12-4,-,once,TRBJ2-7,CASSVTSRYSYEQYF
TRBV2,-,-,TRBJ1-1,CASSEFMLLEAFF
TRBV3-1,-,-,TRBJ2-1,CASTDSRYNEQFF
TRBV29-1,TRBD1,few,TRBJ2-1,CSVGTDYYEQFF
TRBV2,-,-,TRBJ2-3,CASSNRKRTDTQYF
TRBV12-3/TRBV12-4,TRBD1,-,TRBJ1-6,CASRNRGRSATPLHF
TRBV7-9,-,once,-,CASSFYKAYEQYF